This T cell receptor beta chain was documented in a study of neurological immune-mediated disorders. Whole-study results and caveats: Falling below healthy controls, multiple sclerosis showed the least TCR clonal expansion, while HTLV-1-associated myelopathy showed the most. No CDR3 amino acid sequences were shared by expanded clones across subjects, suggesting private repertoires in all groups.

Documented time point: longitudinal time-point 1 (baseline). Unsorted libraries were prepared from 2 million PBMCs that had been stored at -80 C. This clonotype was detected ten times or more. Its target is unknown. Germline loops: CDR1 SGHTA, CDR2 FQGNSA. This CDR3 region has 15 residues. J lost 2 bases, V lost 3 bases, and 7 bases had no gene match. With 10-nucleotide random UMIs, 5'RACE was used to make the cDNA. Each CDR3 protein is one row after TCRdb ran MiXCR on the 5' RACE reads. The sample includes roughly 75,000 distinct CDR3 sequences, approximately 14% of them seen just once. This TCR was recovered from a female donor with HTLV-1-associated myelopathy (HAM/TSP). The V and J genes are TRBV7-2 and TRBJ2-7; 7 nucleotides align to TRBD1. Material for sequencing was PBMCs. The CDR3 loop reads CASSLQGVIPYEQYF. CDR3 in DNA: TGTGCCAGCAGCTTGCAGGGGGTTATCCCCTACGAGCAGTACTTC.